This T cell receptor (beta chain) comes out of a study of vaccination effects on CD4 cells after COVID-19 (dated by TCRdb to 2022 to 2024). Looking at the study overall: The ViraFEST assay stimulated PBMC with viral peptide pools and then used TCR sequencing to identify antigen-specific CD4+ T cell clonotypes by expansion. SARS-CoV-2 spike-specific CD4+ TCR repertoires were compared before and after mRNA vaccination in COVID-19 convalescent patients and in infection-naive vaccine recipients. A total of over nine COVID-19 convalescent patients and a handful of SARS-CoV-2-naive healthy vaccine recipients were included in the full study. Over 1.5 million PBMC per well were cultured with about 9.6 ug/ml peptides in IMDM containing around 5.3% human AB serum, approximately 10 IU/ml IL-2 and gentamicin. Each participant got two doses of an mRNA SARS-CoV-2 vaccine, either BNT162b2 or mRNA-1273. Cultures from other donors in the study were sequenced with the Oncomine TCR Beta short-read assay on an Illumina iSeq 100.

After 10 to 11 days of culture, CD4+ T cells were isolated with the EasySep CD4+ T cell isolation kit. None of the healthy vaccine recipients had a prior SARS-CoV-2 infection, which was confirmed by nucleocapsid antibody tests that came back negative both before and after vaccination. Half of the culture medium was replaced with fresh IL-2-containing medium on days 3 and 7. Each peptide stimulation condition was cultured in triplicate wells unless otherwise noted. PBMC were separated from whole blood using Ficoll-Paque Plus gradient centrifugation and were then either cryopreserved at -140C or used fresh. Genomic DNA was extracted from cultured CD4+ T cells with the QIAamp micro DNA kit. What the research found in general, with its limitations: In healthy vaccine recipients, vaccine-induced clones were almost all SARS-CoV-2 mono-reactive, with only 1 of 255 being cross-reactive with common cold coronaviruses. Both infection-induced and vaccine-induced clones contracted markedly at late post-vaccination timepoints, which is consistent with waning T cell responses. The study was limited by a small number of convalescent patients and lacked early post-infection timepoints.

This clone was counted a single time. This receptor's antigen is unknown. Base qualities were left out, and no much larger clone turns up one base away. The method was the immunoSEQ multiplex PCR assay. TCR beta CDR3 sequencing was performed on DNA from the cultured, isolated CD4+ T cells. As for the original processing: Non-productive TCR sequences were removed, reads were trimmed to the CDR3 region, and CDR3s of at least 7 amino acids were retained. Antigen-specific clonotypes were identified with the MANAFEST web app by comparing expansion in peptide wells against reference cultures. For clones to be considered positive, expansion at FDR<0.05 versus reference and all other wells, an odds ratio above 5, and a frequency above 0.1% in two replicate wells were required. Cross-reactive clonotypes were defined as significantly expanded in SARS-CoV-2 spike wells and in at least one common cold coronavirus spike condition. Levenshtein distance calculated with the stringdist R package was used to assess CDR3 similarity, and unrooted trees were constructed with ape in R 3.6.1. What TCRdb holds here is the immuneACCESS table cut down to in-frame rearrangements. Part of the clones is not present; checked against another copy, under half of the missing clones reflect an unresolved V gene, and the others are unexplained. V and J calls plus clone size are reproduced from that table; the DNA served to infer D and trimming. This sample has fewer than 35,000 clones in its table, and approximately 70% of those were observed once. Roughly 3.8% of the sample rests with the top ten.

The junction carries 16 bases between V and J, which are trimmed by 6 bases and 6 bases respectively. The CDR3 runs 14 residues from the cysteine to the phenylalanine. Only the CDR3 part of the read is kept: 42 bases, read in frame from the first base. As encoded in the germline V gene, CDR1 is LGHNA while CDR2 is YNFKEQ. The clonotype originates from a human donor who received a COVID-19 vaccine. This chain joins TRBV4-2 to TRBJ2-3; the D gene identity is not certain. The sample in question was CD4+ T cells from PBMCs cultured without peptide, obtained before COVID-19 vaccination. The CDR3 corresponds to CASRSVVGSDTQYF. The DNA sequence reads TGTGCCAGCAGGTCGGTAGTTGGGTCGGATACGCAGTATTTT.